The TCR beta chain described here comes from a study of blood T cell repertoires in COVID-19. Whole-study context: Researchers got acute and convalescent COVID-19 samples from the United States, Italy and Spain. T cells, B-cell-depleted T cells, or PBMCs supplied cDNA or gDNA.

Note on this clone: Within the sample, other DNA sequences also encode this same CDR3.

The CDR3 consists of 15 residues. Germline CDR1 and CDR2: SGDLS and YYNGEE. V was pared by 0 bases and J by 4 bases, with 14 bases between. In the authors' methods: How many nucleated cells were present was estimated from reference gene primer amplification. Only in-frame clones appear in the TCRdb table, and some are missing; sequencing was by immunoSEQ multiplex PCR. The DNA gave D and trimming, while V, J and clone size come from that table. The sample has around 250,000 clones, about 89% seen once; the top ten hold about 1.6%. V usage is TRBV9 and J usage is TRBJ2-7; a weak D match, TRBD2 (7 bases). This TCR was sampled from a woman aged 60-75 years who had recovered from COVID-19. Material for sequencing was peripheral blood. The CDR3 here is CASSVGRGGRYEQYF. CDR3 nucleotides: TGTGCCAGCAGCGTAGGCAGGGGAGGGAGATACGAGCAGTACTTC.